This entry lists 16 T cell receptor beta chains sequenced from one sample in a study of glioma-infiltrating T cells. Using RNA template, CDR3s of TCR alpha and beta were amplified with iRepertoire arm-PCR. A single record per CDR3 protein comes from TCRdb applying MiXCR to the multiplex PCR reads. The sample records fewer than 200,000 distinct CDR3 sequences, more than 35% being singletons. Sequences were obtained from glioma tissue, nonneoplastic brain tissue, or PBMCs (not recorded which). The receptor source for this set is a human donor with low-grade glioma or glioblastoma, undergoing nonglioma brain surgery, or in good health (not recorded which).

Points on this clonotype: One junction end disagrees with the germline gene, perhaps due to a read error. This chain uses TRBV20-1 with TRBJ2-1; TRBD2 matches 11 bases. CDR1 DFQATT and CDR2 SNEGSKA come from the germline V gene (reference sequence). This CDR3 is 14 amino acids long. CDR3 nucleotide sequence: TGCAGTGCTAGGCGACTAGCGGGAATCCTTGAGCAGTCCTTC. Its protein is CSARRLAGILEQSF.

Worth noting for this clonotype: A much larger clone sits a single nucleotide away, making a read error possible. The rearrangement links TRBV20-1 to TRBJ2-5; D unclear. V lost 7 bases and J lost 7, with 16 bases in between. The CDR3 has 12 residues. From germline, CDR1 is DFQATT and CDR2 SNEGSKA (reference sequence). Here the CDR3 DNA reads TGCAGTGATAGCTTAGAGGTCGGGACCCAGTACTTC. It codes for CSDSLEVGTQYF.

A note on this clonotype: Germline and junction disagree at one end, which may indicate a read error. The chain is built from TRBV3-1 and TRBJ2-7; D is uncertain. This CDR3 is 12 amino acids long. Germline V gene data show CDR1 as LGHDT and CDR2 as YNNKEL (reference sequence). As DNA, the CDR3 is TGTGCCAGCAGCCAAGATTCCTACGAGGAGTACTTC. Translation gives CASSQDSYEEYF.

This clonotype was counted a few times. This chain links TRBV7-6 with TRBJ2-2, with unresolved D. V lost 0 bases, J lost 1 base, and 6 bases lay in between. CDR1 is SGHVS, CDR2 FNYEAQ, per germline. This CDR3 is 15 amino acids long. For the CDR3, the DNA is TGTGCCAGCAGCTTAGCGGCCCGGAACACCGGGGAGCTGTTTTTT. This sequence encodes CASSLAARNTGELFF.

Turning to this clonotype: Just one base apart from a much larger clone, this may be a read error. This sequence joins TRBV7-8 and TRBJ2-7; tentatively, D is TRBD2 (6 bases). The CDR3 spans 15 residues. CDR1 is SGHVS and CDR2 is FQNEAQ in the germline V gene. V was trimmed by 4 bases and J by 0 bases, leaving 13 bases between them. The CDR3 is CASSSGLWVSYEQYF. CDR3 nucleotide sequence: TGTGCCAGCAGCTCAGGACTATGGGTCTCCTACGAGCAGTACTTC.

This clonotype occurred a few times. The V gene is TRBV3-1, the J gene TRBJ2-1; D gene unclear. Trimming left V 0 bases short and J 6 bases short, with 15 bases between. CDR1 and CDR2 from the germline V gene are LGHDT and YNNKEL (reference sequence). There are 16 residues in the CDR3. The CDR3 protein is CASSQEGGSVGNEQFF. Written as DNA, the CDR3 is TGTGCCAGCAGCCAAGAGGGCGGATCGGTTGGCAATGAGCAGTTCTTC.

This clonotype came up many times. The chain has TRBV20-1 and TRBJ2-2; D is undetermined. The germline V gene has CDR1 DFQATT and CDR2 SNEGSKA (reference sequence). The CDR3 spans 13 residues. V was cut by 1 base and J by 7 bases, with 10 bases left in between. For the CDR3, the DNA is TGCAGTGCTAGAGTTCCTTTCGGCGGGGAGCTGTTTTTT. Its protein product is CSARVPFGGELFF.

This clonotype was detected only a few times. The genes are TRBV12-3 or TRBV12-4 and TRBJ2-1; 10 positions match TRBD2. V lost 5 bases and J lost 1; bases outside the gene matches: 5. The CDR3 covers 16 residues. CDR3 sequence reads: CASSPPAGGSYNEQFF. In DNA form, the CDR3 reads TGTGCCAGCAGTCCCCCAGCGGGAGGGTCCTACAATGAGCAGTTCTTC.

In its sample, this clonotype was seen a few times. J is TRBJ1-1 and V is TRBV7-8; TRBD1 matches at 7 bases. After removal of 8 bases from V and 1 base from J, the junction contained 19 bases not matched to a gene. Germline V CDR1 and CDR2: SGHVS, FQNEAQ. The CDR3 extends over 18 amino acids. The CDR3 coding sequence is TGTGCCAGCGGAAGACGTATAAAACCCGGGACAGCGAACACTGAAGCTTTCTTT. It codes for CASGRRIKPGTANTEAFF.

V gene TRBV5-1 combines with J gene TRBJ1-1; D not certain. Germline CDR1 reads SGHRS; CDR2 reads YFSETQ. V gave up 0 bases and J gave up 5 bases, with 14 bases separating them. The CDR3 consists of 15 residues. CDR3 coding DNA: TGCGCCAGCAGCTTGGAATCGGCTATGAGGACTGAAGCTTTCTTT. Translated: CASSLESAMRTEAFF.

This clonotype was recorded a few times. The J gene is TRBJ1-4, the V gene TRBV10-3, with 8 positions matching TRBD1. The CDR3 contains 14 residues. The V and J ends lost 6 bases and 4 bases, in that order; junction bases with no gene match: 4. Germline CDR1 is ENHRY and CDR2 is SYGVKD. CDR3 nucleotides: TGTGCCATCAGGGGGACAGGAGATAATGAAAAACTGTTTTTT. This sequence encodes CAIRGTGDNEKLFF.

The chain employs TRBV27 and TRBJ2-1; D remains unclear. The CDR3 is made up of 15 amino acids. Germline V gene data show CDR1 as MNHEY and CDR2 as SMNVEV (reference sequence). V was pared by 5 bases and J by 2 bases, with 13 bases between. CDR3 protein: CASSTRQYTYNEQFF. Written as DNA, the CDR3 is TGTGCCAGCAGTACGCGTCAGTACACCTACAATGAGCAGTTCTTC.

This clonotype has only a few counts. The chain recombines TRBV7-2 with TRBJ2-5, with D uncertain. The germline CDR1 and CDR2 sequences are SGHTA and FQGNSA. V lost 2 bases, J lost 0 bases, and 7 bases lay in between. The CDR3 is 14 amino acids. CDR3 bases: TGTGCCAGCAGCTTAAGACCGGACCAAGAGACCCAGTACTTC. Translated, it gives CASSLRPDQETQYF.

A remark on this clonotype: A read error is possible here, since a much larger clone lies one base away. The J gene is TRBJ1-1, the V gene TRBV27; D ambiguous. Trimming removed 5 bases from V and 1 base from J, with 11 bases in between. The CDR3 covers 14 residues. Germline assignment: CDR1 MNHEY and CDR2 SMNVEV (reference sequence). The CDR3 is CASSPPNTNTEAFF. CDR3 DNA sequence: TGTGCCAGCAGTCCTCCCAATACGAACACTGAAGCTTTCTTT.

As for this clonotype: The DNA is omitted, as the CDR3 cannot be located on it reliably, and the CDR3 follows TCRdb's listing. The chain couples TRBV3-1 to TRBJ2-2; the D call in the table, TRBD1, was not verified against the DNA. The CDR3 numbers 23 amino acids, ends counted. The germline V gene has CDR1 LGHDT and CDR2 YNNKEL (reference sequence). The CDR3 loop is CASSHGTSDYEQYFGPGTVELFF.

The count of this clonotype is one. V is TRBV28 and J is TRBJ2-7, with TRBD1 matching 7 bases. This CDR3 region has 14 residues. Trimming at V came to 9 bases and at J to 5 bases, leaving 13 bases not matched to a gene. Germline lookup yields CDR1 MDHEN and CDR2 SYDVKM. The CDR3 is CARRLVTGPHEQYF. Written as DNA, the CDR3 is TGTGCCAGAAGGTTAGTGACAGGGCCCCACGAGCAGTACTTC.